The 29 T cell receptor beta chains below all came from one sample that was sequenced in a study of cytomegalovirus exposure and HLA in healthy donors. Sequenced by immunoSEQ multiplex PCR; TCRdb stores in-frame clones only, minus some. The sample shows about 250,000 clones, roughly 87% of them seen only once. Sequencing was carried out using PBMCs. These receptors were collected from a man younger than 35 in good health and CMV-seropositive.

The rearrangement links TRBV6-1 to TRBJ2-1, with 8 nucleotides matching TRBD2. The germline CDR1 and CDR2 sequences are MNHNS and SASEGT. The CDR3 runs to 16 residues. V gave up 0 bases and J gave up 2 bases; unmatched junction bases: 3. The CDR3 is CASSEAGGRPYNEQFF. In nucleotides, the CDR3 is TGTGCCAGCAGTGAAGCGGGCGGGAGGCCCTACAATGAGCAGTTCTTC.

The V gene is TRBV28, the J gene TRBJ1-5; D gene uncertain. V lost 6 bases to trimming and J lost 1 base, with 13 bases between them. Germline CDR1 is MDHEN and CDR2 is SYDVKM. There are 15 residues in the CDR3. The CDR3 DNA follows: TGTGCCAGCAGAACGCCAGTTGGGAGCAATCAGCCCCAGCATTTT. This encodes CASRTPVGSNQPQHF.

This clone was seen more than once but under ten times. The identical CDR3 is also encoded by other nucleotide sequences in the sample. The V gene is TRBV5-1, the J gene TRBJ1-2; 9 nucleotides align to TRBD1. CDR3 length: 15 residues. V gave up 4 bases and J gave up 2 bases; unmatched junction bases: 6. The germline CDR1 and CDR2 sequences are SGHRS and YFSETQ. The DNA for the CDR3 is TGCGCCAGCAGCCTTGGACAGGGGACGAACTATGGCTACACCTTC. Protein sequence: CASSLGQGTNYGYTF.

This sequence joins TRBV2 and TRBJ1-1; D is uncertain. Germline CDR1 SNHLY, CDR2 FYNNEI. The CDR3 extends over 15 amino acids. V was trimmed by 9 bases and J by 1 base, leaving 18 bases between them. The CDR3 reads CARVQPLSSNTEAFF. CDR3 DNA: TGTGCCAGGGTACAGCCTCTAAGTTCGAACACTGAAGCTTTCTTT.

The genes are TRBV4-2 and TRBJ2-5, with D maybe TRBD2 (6 bases). This CDR3 has 15 residues. Germline assignment: CDR1 LGHNA and CDR2 YNFKEQ. V lost 0 bases to trimming and J lost 7 bases, with 15 bases between them. CDR3 sequence (DNA): TGTGCCAGCAGCCAAGATAGTGGGGGAGGCGGGACCCAGTACTTC. It yields the protein CASSQDSGGGGTQYF.

The gene calls are TRBV28 and TRBJ2-7; the D gene is possibly TRBD2 (6 bases). Trimming pared 8 bases from V and 4 bases from J, leaving 18 bases between. The CDR3 totals 14 residues. Germline assignment: CDR1 MDHEN and CDR2 SYDVKM. The CDR3 here is CASLALGGDYEQYF. The CDR3 region has the DNA TGTGCCAGCCTAGCCCTAGGCGGGGATTACGAGCAGTACTTC.

The V call is TRBV6-4, the J call TRBJ2-5, with 7 bases matching TRBD2. The ends lost 11 bases at V and 4 bases at J; junction bases unmatched: 7. The germline CDR1 and CDR2 sequences are MRHNA and SNTAGT. CDR3 length: 12 residues. The chain's CDR3 is CARGDAGETQYF. The DNA of the CDR3 is TGTGCCCGGGGGGACGCGGGAGAGACCCAGTACTTC.

The chain links TRBV7-8 to TRBJ2-2, with 10 bases aligning to TRBD2. The CDR3 has 19 residues. V lost 0 bases to trimming and J lost 6 bases; unmatched junction nucleotides: 13. The germline CDR1 and CDR2 sequences are SGHVS and FQNEAQ. The CDR3 bases are TGTGCCAGCAGCTTAGCATCTTCCGAAAGCGGGAGGGCTCCCGGGGAGCTGTTTTTT. Translation: CASSLASSESGRAPGELFF.

V and J are TRBV5-1 and TRBJ1-5, with 9 nucleotides matching TRBD1. Germline V gene lookup returns CDR1 SGHRS and CDR2 YFSETQ. This CDR3 has 15 amino acids. V was clipped by 1 base and J by 4 bases; unmatched bases: 3. The CDR3 reads CASSLSGQGNQPQHF. Written as DNA, the CDR3 is TGCGCCAGCAGCTTGTCGGGACAGGGAAATCAGCCCCAGCATTTT.

This chain links TRBV6-1 with TRBJ1-4; 8 bases line up with TRBD1. The CDR3 has 14 amino acids. Germline CDR1 reads MNHNS; CDR2 reads SASEGT. The ends lost 5 bases at V and 8 bases at J; junction bases unmatched: 7. The CDR3 bases are TGTGCCAGCAGTCATGGACAGGGCGGGGAAAAACTGTTTTTT. This gives the protein CASSHGQGGEKLFF.

This clone was detected only a few times. The chain joins TRBV27 to TRBJ2-7, with 9 bases aligning to TRBD2. The CDR3 consists of 14 residues. The J segment lost 4 bases and the V segment lost 6 bases, leaving 7 bases of the junction unmatched. CDR1 and CDR2 (germline): MNHEY, SMNVEV (reference sequence). In DNA, the CDR3 is TGTGCCAGCAGGTTAGCGGGAGCGGCGTACGAGCAGTACTTC. Protein sequence: CASRLAGAAYEQYF.

V usage is TRBV30 and J usage is TRBJ2-7, with D maybe TRBD1 (5 bases). Germline CDR1 reads GTSNPN; CDR2 reads SVGIG (reference sequence). V shed 5 bases and J shed 3 bases, with 11 bases lying between them. The CDR3 contains 12 residues. CDR3 DNA sequence: TGTGCCTGGGCGGACACCAACTACGAGCAGTACTTC. As protein: CAWADTNYEQYF.

V gene TRBV29-1 combines with J gene TRBJ2-7; 8 nucleotides agree with TRBD2. Per the germline V gene, CDR1 is SQVTM and CDR2 is ANQGSEA. Losses at the gene ends were 1 base for V and 5 bases for J; bases not matched to a gene: 10. CDR3 length: 15 residues. The CDR3 coding sequence is TGCAGCGTTGAAGCGGGAGGGTATTTAATACACGAGCAGTACTTC. Translating gives CSVEAGGYLIHEQYF.

The chain recombines TRBV4-1 with TRBJ1-1; 8 bases match TRBD1. With 0 bases clipped from V and 4 bases from J, the junction kept 7 bases outside the gene matches. Germline V gives CDR1 MGHRA, CDR2 YSYEKL. The CDR3 loop spans 16 amino acids. As DNA, the CDR3 is TGCGCCAGCAGCCAAGAAGGTAACAGGGGGGCCACTGAAGCTTTCTTT. This translates into CASSQEGNRGATEAFF.

The chain couples TRBV27 to TRBJ2-7; the D is unclear. Germline V CDR1 and CDR2: MNHEY, SMNVEV (reference sequence). Deletions cut 4 bases from V and 0 bases from J, with 7 bases between. The CDR3 length is 13 residues. CDR3 sequence reads: CASSSLNSYEQYF. Written as DNA, the CDR3 is TGTGCCAGCAGTTCCTTAAACTCCTACGAGCAGTACTTC.

This chain links TRBV6-5 with TRBJ2-7; tentative D call: TRBD2 (5 bases). V was pared by 0 bases and J by 2 bases, with 11 bases between. Germline loops: CDR1 MNHEY, CDR2 SVGAGI. CDR3 length: 15 residues. The CDR3 sequence: CASSYSSSGTYEQYF. CDR3 nucleotides: TGTGCCAGCAGTTACTCTTCCAGCGGAACCTACGAGCAGTACTTC.

The chain recombines TRBV6-5 with TRBJ2-7, with 10 bases lining up with TRBD2. Germline assignment: CDR1 MNHEY and CDR2 SVGAGI. Unmatched junction bases numbered 9, after V lost 4 bases and J lost 3 bases. This CDR3 contains 16 residues. The CDR3 is CASSFTRTSGNYEQYF. The CDR3 nucleotides read TGTGCCAGCAGTTTTACCCGGACTAGCGGAAACTACGAGCAGTACTTC.

The chain has TRBV28 and TRBJ1-1; D gene unclear. Trimming stripped 2 bases from V and 2 bases from J, with 6 bases between. This CDR3 has 13 amino acids. Germline V CDR1 and CDR2: MDHEN, SYDVKM. The CDR3 protein is CASSLAVNTEAFF. The CDR3 DNA reads as TGTGCCAGCAGTTTAGCAGTTAACACTGAAGCTTTCTTT.

This chain links TRBV28 with TRBJ2-3, with D possibly TRBD2 on 6 matching bases. V lost 6 bases and J 0 bases, leaving 16 bases between the germline ends. The CDR3 loop spans 16 amino acids. Germline loops: CDR1 MDHEN, CDR2 SYDVKM. The CDR3 sequence: CASSVTGGASTDTQYF. DNA for the CDR3: TGTGCCAGCAGCGTCACAGGCGGGGCTAGCACAGATACGCAGTATTTT.

This chain links TRBV4-2 with TRBJ1-2; a weak D match, TRBD1 (5 bases). Germline V lookup: CDR1 LGHNA, CDR2 YNFKEQ. This CDR3 spans 15 amino acids. V dropped 1 base and J dropped 4 bases, with 13 bases sitting between them. The CDR3 loop reads CASSQGDVNPYGYTF. Written as DNA, the CDR3 is TGTGCCAGCAGCCAAGGGGACGTCAACCCCTATGGCTACACCTTC.

On this clone itself: The same CDR3 is also encoded by other DNA sequences in this sample. The chain links TRBV5-1 to TRBJ1-5; TRBD1 might be the D (5 bases). CDR1 and CDR2 (germline): SGHRS, YFSETQ. V lost 0 bases and J 7 bases, leaving 11 bases between the germline ends. The CDR3 loop spans 14 amino acids. This chain's CDR3 is CASSLDGGNQPQHF. The CDR3 coding sequence is TGCGCCAGCAGCTTGGACGGGGGGAACCAGCCCCAGCATTTT. Together with reference TRBV5-1 and TRBJ1-5, the CDR3 gives the full variable domain: KAGVTQTPRYLIKTRGQQVTLSCSPISGHRSVSWYQQTPGQGLQFLFEYFSETQRNKGNFPGRFSGRQFSNSRSEMNVSTLELGDSALYLCASSLDGGNQPQHFGDGTRLSIL.

The chain combines TRBV5-1 with TRBJ2-7; the D gene could be TRBD1 or TRBD2 (5 bases each). V lost 1 base, J lost 3 bases, and 11 bases lay in between. CDR1 is SGHRS, CDR2 YFSETQ, per germline. The CDR3 spans 14 residues. As DNA, the CDR3 is TGCGCCAGCAGCTTGTCCGGGGCTAACTACGAGCAGTACTTC. Protein sequence: CASSLSGANYEQYF.

The V call is TRBV5-1, the J call TRBJ2-7, with a weak D call TRBD2 (5 bases). Trimming took off 1 base at V and 1 base at J, with 12 bases between the two ends. The germline V gene has CDR1 SGHRS and CDR2 YFSETQ. CDR3 size: 15 residues. The CDR3 sequence is CASSLTERPSYEQYF. CDR3 nucleotides: TGCGCCAGCAGCTTGACGGAGCGGCCTTCCTACGAGCAGTACTTC.

V usage is TRBV6-1 and J usage is TRBJ1-2; the match to TRBD1 covers 7 bases. The CDR3 sequence is 15 residues long. Germline CDR1 and CDR2: MNHNS and SASEGT. Trimming at V came to 1 base and at J to 0 bases, leaving 2 bases not matched to a gene. The CDR3 sequence is CASSEVQGANYGYTF. The CDR3 nucleotides are TGTGCCAGCAGTGAAGTTCAGGGGGCTAACTATGGCTACACCTTC.

V is TRBV2 and J is TRBJ1-5; D gene ambiguous. Germline-derived CDR1 and CDR2 are SNHLY and FYNNEI. The length of the CDR3 is 16 residues. Trimming shortened V by 5 bases and J by 0 bases, and 14 bases separated the two germline ends. CDR3 nucleotide sequence: TGTGCCAGCAGTCCACGGGCTACTATTAGCAATCAGCCCCAGCATTTT. Its protein is CASSPRATISNQPQHF. Using reference TRBV2 and TRBJ1-5 for the parts outside the CDR3, the full variable domain is EPEVTQTPSHQVTQMGQEVILRCVPISNHLYFYWYRQILGQKVEFLVSFYNNEISEKSEIFDDQFSVERPDGSNFTLKIRSTKLEDSAMYFCASSPRATISNQPQHFGDGTRLSIL.

This chain uses TRBV6-1 with TRBJ1-3, with unresolved D. Germline CDR1 is MNHNS and CDR2 is SASEGT. Between the trimmed V and J ends, which lost 3 bases and 0 bases, there was a span of 12 bases. The CDR3 covers 16 residues. The CDR3: CASSDPTSYSGNTIYF. DNA for the CDR3: TGTGCCAGCAGTGACCCAACTTCATACTCTGGAAACACCATATATTTT.

This clone was recorded once. The chain has TRBV18 and TRBJ2-1, with no clear D. The CDR3 contains 13 residues. Between the trimmed V and J ends, which lost 8 bases and 4 bases, there was a span of 12 bases. CDR1 is KGHSH, CDR2 LQKENI, per germline. Written as DNA, the CDR3 is TGTGCCAGCGCGGCCCCCCCTTACAATGAGCAGTTCTTC. Amino acids: CASAAPPYNEQFF.

The gene calls are TRBV27 and TRBJ1-1; 9 nucleotides line up with TRBD1. The J segment lost 1 base and the V segment lost 3 bases, leaving 12 bases of the junction unmatched. CDR3 length equals 18 residues. CDR1 and CDR2 (germline): MNHEY, SMNVEV (reference sequence). CDR3 bases: TGTGCCAGCAGTTTCAACCGGGACAGGGTCTCCGGGAACACTGAAGCTTTCTTT. It is translated as CASSFNRDRVSGNTEAFF.

V and J are TRBV27 and TRBJ1-5; possible D gene TRBD1, 5 bases. Germline values: CDR1 MNHEY, CDR2 SMNVEV (reference sequence). V dropped 4 bases and J dropped 10 bases, with 14 bases sitting between them. The CDR3 loop spans 13 amino acids. The CDR3 region is CASSSGTVDPQHF. Written as DNA, the CDR3 is TGTGCCAGCAGTTCCGGGACGGTTGACCCCCAGCATTTT.